The rows below give T cell receptor beta chains drawn from one sample of a study of cytomegalovirus exposure and HLA in healthy donors. Only in-frame clones appear in the TCRdb table, and some are missing; sequencing was by immunoSEQ multiplex PCR. The sample contains about 110,000 clones, about 64% of which appear only once. The specimen sequenced was PBMCs. These receptors originate from a man aged 18 to 35 in good health and CMV-seropositive. Both conserved end residues are part of each CDR3. The order of the fields is clone size, J gene, V gene, CDR3 protein. The size of a clone is reported for some rows only, either as once, few or many, or as a class for expanded clones.

>few|TRBJ1-4|TRBV2
CASSLHRTTNEKLFF
>NA|TRBJ2-5|TRBV5-1
CASSLSLREETQYF
>NA|TRBJ2-7|TRBV5-6
CASSLFGPNRSGEQYF
>NA|TRBJ1-4|TRBV2
CASSEAASGGEKLFF
>NA|TRBJ2-3|TRBV10-1
CASSDFGRGDYTQYF
>NA|TRBJ2-7|TRBV10-3
CAIRRDREPVYEQYF
>NA|TRBJ1-5|TRBV19
CASSISGGGNQPQHF
>NA|TRBJ1-1|TRBV6-4
CASKRGGEAFF
>NA|TRBJ2-3|TRBV12-5
CASGPFEAPQYF
>NA|TRBJ1-1|TRBV2
CASSDRRTGRTQAFF
>few|TRBJ2-7|TRBV5-1
CASSVGQVPAYEQYF
>NA|TRBJ1-5|TRBV2
CASRGTEIQPQHF
>NA|TRBJ1-6|TRBV28
CASSPTDRVGSPLHF
>few|TRBJ2-1|TRBV19
CASSISLASEQFF
>NA|TRBJ1-5|TRBV19
CASSIRGSSTRIYQPQHF